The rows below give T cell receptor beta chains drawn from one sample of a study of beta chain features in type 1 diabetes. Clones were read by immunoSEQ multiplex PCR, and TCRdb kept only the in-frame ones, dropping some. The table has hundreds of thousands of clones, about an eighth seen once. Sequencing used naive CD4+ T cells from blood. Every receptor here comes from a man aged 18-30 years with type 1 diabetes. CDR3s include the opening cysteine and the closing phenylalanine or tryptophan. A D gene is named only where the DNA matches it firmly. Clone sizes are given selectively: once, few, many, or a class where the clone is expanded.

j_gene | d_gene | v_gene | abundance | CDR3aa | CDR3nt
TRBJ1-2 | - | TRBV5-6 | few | CASSPRGQRSYGYTF | TGTGCCAGCAGCCCCCGAGGCCAGCGCTCCTATGGCTACACCTTC
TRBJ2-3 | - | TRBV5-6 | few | CASSLPGTDTQYF | TGTGCCAGCAGCTTGCCGGGCACAGATACGCAGTATTTT
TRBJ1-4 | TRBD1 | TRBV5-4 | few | CASSQGGQGGEKLFF | TGTGCCAGCAGCCAGGGGGGACAGGGAGGAGAAAAACTGTTTTTT
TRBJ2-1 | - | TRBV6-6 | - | CASSLRGGEQFF | TGTGCCAGCAGCCTCCGAGGGGGTGAGCAGTTCTTC
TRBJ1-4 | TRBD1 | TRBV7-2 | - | CASRRTGGDEKLFF | TGTGCCAGCAGGCGAACAGGGGGAGATGAAAAACTGTTTTTT
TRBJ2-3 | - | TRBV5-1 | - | CASSLGQDTDTQYF | TGCGCCAGCAGCTTAGGGCAGGACACAGATACGCAGTATTTT
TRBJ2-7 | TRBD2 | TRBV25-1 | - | CASLAGGPKHEQYF | TGTGCCAGCTTAGCGGGGGGGCCTAAACACGAGCAGTACTTC
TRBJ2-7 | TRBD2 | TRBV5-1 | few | CASSASGGYEQYF | TGCGCCAGCAGCGCTAGCGGGGGCTACGAGCAGTACTTC
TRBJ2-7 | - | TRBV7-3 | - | CASSSVDGTYEQYF | TGTGCCAGCAGCTCCGTAGACGGTACCTACGAGCAGTACTTC
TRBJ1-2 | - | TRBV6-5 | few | CASSQDTYGYTF | TGTGCCAGCAGCCAGGACACCTATGGCTACACCTTC
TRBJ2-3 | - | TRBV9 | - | CASSVSGPGTDTQYF | TGTGCCAGCAGCGTTTCGGGTCCTGGCACAGATACGCAGTATTTT
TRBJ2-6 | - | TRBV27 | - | CASSSSSGANVLTF | TGTGCCAGCAGTTCCAGCTCTGGGGCCAACGTCCTGACTTTC
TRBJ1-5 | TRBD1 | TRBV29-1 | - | CSVRTGGGQPQHF | TGCAGCGTACGGACAGGGGGCGGTCAGCCCCAGCATTTT
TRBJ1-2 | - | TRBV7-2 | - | CASSLGTKETYGYTF | TGTGCCAGCAGCTTAGGGACCAAAGAGACCTATGGCTACACCTTC
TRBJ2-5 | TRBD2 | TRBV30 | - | CAWSNSRTSDGQETQYF | TGTGCCTGGAGTAATTCCCGGACTAGCGACGGCCAAGAGACCCAGTACTTC
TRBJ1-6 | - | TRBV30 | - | CAWRGQGNSPLHF | TGTGCCTGGAGAGGGCAGGGGAATTCACCCCTCCACTTT
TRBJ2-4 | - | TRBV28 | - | CASSLQGGVKGAKNIQYF | TGTGCCAGCAGTCTTCAAGGGGGGGTCAAGGGAGCCAAAAACATTCAGTACTTC
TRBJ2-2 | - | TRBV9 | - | CASSVGNTGELFF | TGTGCCAGCAGCGTCGGGAACACCGGGGAGCTGTTTTTT
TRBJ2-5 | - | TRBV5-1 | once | CASSLVGGQETQYF | TGCGCCAGCAGCTTGGTGGGGGGCCAAGAGACCCAGTACTTC
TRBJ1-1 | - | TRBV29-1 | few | CSVEVQTNTEAFF | TGCAGCGTTGAAGTCCAGACGAACACTGAAGCTTTCTTT
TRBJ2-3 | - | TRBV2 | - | CASSVGGSTDTQYF | TGTGCCAGCAGTGTGGGCGGGAGCACAGATACGCAGTATTTT
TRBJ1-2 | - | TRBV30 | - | CAWSVQQIYGYTF | TGTGCCTGGAGTGTACAACAGATCTATGGCTACACCTTC
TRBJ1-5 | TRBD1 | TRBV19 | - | CASSNSRGRNQPQHF | TGTGCCAGTAGCAACTCCAGGGGGCGGAATCAGCCCCAGCATTTT
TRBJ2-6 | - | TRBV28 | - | CASNLGAGANVLTF | TGTGCCAGCAATCTAGGGGCTGGGGCCAACGTCCTGACTTTC
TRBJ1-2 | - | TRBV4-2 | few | CASSQNNPDRLNYGYTF | TGTGCCAGCAGCCAAAACAACCCGGACAGACTTAACTATGGCTACACCTTC
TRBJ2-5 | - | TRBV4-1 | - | CASSQGVVETQYF | TGCGCCAGCAGCCAAGGGGTGGTGGAGACCCAGTACTTC
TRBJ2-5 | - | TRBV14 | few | CASSQSGGAYGETQYF | TGTGCCAGCAGCCAAAGTGGCGGGGCCTATGGGGAGACCCAGTACTTC
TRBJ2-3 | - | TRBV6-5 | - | CASSSGPPGTDTQYF | TGTGCCAGCAGTTCGGGACCTCCGGGGACAGATACGCAGTATTTT
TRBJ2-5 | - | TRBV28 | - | CAITSRGVETQYF | TGTGCCATAACGAGCAGGGGGGTCGAGACCCAGTACTTC
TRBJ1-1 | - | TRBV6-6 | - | CASSLTENTEAFF | TGTGCCAGCAGCCTGACTGAGAACACTGAAGCTTTCTTT
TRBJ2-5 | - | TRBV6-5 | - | CASSYLTTQETQYF | TGTGCCAGCAGTTATCTAACAACTCAAGAGACCCAGTACTTC
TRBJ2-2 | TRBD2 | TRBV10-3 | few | CAIHGGDTNTGELFF | TGTGCCATCCACGGGGGGGACACGAACACCGGGGAGCTGTTTTTT
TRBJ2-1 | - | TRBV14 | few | CASSQVGGRNEQFF | TGTGCCAGCAGCCAAGTGGGGGGCCGGAATGAGCAGTTCTTC
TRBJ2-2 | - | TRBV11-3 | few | CASSKGPNTGELFF | TGTGCCAGCAGCAAGGGACCGAACACCGGGGAGCTGTTTTTT
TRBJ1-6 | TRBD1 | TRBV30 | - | CAWAGQGVISPLHF | TGTGCCTGGGCAGGACAGGGGGTCATTTCACCCCTCCACTTT
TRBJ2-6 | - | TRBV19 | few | CASSIDSAGANVLTF | TGTGCCAGTAGTATAGACTCAGCTGGGGCCAACGTCCTGACTTTC
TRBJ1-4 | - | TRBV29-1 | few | CSASGQKATNEKLFF | TGCAGCGCCTCCGGGCAGAAAGCGACTAATGAAAAACTGTTTTTT
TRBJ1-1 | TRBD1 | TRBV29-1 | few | CSGGAGTGANTEAFF | TGCAGCGGTGGGGCCGGGACAGGGGCGAACACTGAAGCTTTCTTT
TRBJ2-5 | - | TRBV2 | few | CASSGPGYETQYF | TGTGCCAGCAGTGGGCCAGGGTACGAGACCCAGTACTTC
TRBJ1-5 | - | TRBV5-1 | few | CASSLWAGSQPQHF | TGCGCCAGCAGCTTGTGGGCAGGGTCTCAGCCCCAGCATTTT
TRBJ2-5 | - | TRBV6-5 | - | CAISESRETQYF | TGTGCCATCAGTGAGTCAAGGGAGACCCAGTACTTC